A selection of T cell receptor beta chains follows, all from one sample in a study of blood T cell repertoires in COVID-19. The protocol was immunoSEQ multiplex PCR, while the TCRdb copy is restricted to in-frame clones and leaves out a portion. Among about 110,000 clones, roughly nine tenths were seen once, and the ten largest hold approximately 4%. The sequenced sample consisted of peripheral blood. These receptors all come from a man aged 35-49 years with acute or convalescent COVID-19. Each CDR3 is given with its conserved first and last residue. The D gene is left open where the match is weak. Clone size is given for some rows only: seen once, a few or many times, or a class if the clone is expanded.

CDR3	DNA	V	J	size	D
CASSLETSGVNEQFF	TGTGCCAGCAGCTTAGAGACTAGCGGGGTCAATGAGCAGTTCTTC	TRBV5-8	TRBJ2-1	-	TRBD2
CASGQGAHGTEAFF	TGTGCCAGCGGACAGGGGGCTCATGGGACTGAAGCTTTCTTT	TRBV19	TRBJ1-1	-	TRBD1
CASSSRGENTGELFF	TGTGCCAGCAGCTCGCGGGGGGAGAACACCGGGGAGCTGTTTTTT	TRBV11-3	TRBJ2-2	-	TRBD2
CASSFEWGDEKLFF	TGTGCCAGCAGCTTCGAATGGGGGGATGAAAAACTGTTTTTT	TRBV7-2	TRBJ1-4	-	-
CSASSGRAGETQYF	TGCAGTGCTAGTAGCGGGAGGGCCGGGGAGACCCAGTACTTC	TRBV20-1	TRBJ2-5	-	TRBD2
CASSLFPMEGETQYF	TGTGCCAGCAGCTTATTTCCCATGGAGGGGGAGACCCAGTACTTC	TRBV7-9	TRBJ2-5	-	-
CASSAKQGSNTEAFF	TGTGCCAGCAGCGCTAAACAGGGATCTAACACTGAAGCTTTCTTT	TRBV9	TRBJ1-1	few	-
CAWKGTNYGYTF	TGTGCCTGGAAGGGGACTAACTATGGCTACACCTTC	TRBV30	TRBJ1-2	once	-
CASNASAWGSREEQFF	TGTGCCAGCAACGCGAGCGCTTGGGGCTCCCGAGAGGAGCAGTTCTTC	TRBV21-1	TRBJ2-1	-	-
CASSLVQGETGELFF	TGTGCCAGCAGCTTAGTACAGGGGGAGACCGGGGAGCTGTTTTTT	TRBV7-8	TRBJ2-2	-	TRBD1
CASSPGGDYGYTF	TGTGCCAGCAGCCCAGGGGGCGACTATGGCTACACCTTC	TRBV6-6	TRBJ1-2	-	TRBD1
CASLVDLNTEAFF	TGTGCCAGCCTGGTGGACTTGAACACTGAAGCTTTCTTT	TRBV2	TRBJ1-1	-	-
CASSQAGHNQPQHF	TGTGCCAGCAGCCAAGCAGGGCACAATCAGCCCCAGCATTTT	TRBV3-1/TRBV3-2	TRBJ1-5	-	-
CASGSGQGVSYEQYF	TGTGCCAGCGGTTCCGGACAGGGGGTTTCCTACGAGCAGTACTTC	TRBV27	TRBJ2-7	-	TRBD1
CASSSRTGGYGYTF	TGTGCCAGCAGCTCCCGGACAGGGGGCTATGGCTACACCTTC	TRBV5-4	TRBJ1-2	-	TRBD1
CASSIREETQYF	TGTGCCAGTAGTATTAGAGAAGAGACCCAGTACTTC	TRBV19	TRBJ2-5	-	-
CAIGTGGSSYNEQFF	TGTGCCATCGGGACAGGGGGGAGCTCCTACAATGAGCAGTTCTTC	TRBV10-3	TRBJ2-1	-	TRBD1
CASSLAGQGAEKLFF	TGTGCCAGCAGCTTAGCGGGACAGGGGGCGGAAAAACTGTTTTTT	TRBV7-9	TRBJ1-4	-	TRBD1
CASSQVRGFNTGELFF	TGTGCCAGCAGCCAAGTTCGGGGGTTTAACACCGGGGAGCTGTTTTTT	TRBV14	TRBJ2-2	-	-
CATSTGLNYGYTF	TGTGCCACCTCGACAGGTTTAAACTATGGCTACACCTTC	TRBV6-5	TRBJ1-2	-	-
CASSIPLVIEQFF	TGTGCCAGCAGCATCCCGCTAGTGATTGAGCAGTTCTTC	TRBV7-8	TRBJ2-1	-	-
CAWSVGQGFDSPLHF	TGTGCCTGGAGTGTTGGACAGGGGTTCGATTCACCCCTCCACTTT	TRBV30	TRBJ1-6	-	TRBD1